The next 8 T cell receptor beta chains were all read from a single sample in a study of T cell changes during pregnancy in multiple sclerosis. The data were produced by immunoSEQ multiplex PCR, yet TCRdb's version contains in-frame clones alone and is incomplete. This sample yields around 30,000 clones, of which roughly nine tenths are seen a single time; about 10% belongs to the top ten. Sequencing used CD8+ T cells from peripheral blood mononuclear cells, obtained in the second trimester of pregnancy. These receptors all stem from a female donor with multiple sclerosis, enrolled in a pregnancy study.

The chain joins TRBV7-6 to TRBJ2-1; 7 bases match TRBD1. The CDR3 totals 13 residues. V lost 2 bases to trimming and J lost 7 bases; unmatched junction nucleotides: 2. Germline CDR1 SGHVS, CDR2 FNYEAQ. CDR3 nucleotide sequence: TGTGCCAGCAGCTTAAGGGGGCAGAATGAGCAGTTCTTC. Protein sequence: CASSLRGQNEQFF. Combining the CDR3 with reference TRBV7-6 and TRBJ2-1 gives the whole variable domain GAGVSQSPRYKVTKRGQDVALRCDPISGHVSLYWYRQALGQGPEFLTYFNYEAQQDKSGLPNDRFSAERPEGSISTLTIQRTEQRDSAMYRCASSLRGQNEQFFGPGTRLTVL.

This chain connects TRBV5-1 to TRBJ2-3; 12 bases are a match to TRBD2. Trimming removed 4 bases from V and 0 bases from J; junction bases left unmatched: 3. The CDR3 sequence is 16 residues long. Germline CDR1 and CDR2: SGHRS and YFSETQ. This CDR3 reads CASSPGTSGSTDTQYF. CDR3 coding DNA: TGCGCCAGCAGCCCTGGGACTAGCGGGAGCACAGATACGCAGTATTTT.

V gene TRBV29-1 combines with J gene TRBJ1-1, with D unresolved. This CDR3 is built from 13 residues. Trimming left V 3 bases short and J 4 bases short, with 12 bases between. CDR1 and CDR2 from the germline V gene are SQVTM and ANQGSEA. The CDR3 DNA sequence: TGCAGCGTTGACGGACTCGGGGTCACTGAAGCTTTCTTT. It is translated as CSVDGLGVTEAFF.

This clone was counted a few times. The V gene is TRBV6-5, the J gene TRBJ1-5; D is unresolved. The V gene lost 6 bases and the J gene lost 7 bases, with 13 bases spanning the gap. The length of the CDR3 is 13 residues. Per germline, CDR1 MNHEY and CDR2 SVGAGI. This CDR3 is CASRKGLQQPQHF. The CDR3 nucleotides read TGTGCCAGCAGAAAAGGACTTCAGCAGCCCCAGCATTTT.

The CDR3 region is CASSLDEASGGHLYEQYF. The CDR3 DNA sequence: TGCGCCAGCAGCTTGGATGAAGCTAGCGGGGGCCATTTGTACGAGCAGTACTTC. The chain joins TRBV5-1 to TRBJ2-7; the match to TRBD2 covers 10 bases. The CDR3 is 18 amino acids. Germline V gene sequence: CDR1 SGHRS, CDR2 YFSETQ. The trim removed 0 bases at V and 4 bases at J, leaving 13 bases unmatched.

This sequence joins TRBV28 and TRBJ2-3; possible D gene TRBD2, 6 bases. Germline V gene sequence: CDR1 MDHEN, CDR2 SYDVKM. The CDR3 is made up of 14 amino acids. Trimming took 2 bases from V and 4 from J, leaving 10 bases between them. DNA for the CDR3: TGTGCCAGCAGTTTAGGCCCGGGAGCAGATACGCAGTATTTT. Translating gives CASSLGPGADTQYF.

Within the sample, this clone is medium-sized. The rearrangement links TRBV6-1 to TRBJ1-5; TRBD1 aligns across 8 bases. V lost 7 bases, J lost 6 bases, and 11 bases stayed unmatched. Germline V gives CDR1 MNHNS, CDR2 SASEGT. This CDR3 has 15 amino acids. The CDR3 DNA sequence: TGTGCCAGCATCAGATACCAGGGGGCTGTTCAGCCCCAGCATTTT. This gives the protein CASIRYQGAVQPQHF.

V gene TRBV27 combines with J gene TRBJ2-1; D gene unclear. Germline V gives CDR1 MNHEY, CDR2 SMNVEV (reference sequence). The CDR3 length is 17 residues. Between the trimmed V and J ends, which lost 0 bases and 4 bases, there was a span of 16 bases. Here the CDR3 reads CASSLSWVGVSYNEQFF. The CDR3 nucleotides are TGTGCCAGCAGTTTATCGTGGGTAGGAGTCTCATACAATGAGCAGTTCTTC.